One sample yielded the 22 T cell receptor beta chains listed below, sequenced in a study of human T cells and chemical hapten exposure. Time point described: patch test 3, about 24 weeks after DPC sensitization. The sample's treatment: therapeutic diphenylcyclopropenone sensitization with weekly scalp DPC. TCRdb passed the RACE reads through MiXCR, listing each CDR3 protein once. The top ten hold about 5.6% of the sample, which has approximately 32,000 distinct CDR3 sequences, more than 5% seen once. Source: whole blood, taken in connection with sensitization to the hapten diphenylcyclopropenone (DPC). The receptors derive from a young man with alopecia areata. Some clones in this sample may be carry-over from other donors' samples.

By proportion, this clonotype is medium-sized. CDR3 nucleotides: TGTGCCAGCAGCTTAAGGTCCGCTAGCGGGCGGAAAGGGCAGTTCTTC. Its protein is CASSLRSASGRKGQFF. The rearrangement uses TRBV7-8 and TRBJ2-1, with 8 bases matching TRBD2. CDR3 length: 16 residues. Germline V gives CDR1 SGHVS, CDR2 FQNEAQ. V shed 2 bases, J shed 12 bases, and the junction held 15 bases outside the gene matches.

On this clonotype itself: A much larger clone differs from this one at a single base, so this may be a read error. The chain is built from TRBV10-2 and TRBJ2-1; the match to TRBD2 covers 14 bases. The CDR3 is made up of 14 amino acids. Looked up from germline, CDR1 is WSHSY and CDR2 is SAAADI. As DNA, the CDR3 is TGCGCCAGCAGTGAGGGACTAGCGGGAGGCGAGCTGTTCTTC. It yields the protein CASSEGLAGGELFF.

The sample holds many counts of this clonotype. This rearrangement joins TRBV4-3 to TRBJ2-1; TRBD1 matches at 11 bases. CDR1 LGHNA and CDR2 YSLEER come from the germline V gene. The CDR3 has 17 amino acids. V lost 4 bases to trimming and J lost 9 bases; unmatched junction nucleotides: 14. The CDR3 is CASSPRYGQGAQGEQFF. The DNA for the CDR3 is TGCGCCAGCAGCCCAAGATATGGACAGGGGGCGCAGGGTGAGCAGTTCTTC.

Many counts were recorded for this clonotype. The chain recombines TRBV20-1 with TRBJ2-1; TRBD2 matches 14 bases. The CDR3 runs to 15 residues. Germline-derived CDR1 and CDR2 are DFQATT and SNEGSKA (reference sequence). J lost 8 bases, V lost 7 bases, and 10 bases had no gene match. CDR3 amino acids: CSVLTSGRGKDEQFF. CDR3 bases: TGCAGTGTCTTGACTAGCGGGAGGGGTAAGGATGAGCAGTTCTTC.

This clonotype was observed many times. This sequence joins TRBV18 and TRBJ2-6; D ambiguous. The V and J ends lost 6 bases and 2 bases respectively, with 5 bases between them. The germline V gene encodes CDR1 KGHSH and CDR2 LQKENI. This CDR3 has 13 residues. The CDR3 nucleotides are TGTGCCAGCTCGACGACTGGGGCCAACGTCCTGACTTTC. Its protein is CASSTTGANVLTF.

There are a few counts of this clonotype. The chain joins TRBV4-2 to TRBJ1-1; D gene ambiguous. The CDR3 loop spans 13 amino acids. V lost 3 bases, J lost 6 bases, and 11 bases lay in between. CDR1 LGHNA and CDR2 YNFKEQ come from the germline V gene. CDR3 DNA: TGTGCCAGCAGCCACACCCTTGGGGCTGAAGCTTTCTTT. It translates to CASSHTLGAEAFF.

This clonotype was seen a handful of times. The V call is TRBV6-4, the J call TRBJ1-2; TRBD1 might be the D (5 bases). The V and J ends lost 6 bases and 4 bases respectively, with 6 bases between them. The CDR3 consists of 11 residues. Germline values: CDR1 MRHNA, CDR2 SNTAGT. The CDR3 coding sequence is TGTGCCAGCAGGGGACCCTATGGCTACACCTTC. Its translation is CASRGPYGYTF.

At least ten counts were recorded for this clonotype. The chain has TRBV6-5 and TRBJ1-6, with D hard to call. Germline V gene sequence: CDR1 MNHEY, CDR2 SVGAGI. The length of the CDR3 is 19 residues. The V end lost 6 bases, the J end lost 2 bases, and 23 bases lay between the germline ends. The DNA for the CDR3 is TGTGCCAGCAGACCCAGTGATGCTCACACCCGCGCCTATAATTCACCCCTCCACTTT. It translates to CASRPSDAHTRAYNSPLHF.

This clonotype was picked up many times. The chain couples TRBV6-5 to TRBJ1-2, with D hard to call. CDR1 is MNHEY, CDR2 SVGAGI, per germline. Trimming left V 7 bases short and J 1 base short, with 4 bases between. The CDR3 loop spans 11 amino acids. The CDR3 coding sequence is TGTGCCAGCAAGGATAACTATGGCTACACCTTC. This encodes CASKDNYGYTF.

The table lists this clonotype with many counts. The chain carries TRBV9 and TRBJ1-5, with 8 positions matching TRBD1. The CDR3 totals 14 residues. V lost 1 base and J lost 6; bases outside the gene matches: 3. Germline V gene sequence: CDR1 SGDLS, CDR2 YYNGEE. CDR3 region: CASSVSGGSQPQHF. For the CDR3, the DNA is TGTGCCAGCAGCGTATCAGGGGGCAGTCAGCCCCAGCATTTT.

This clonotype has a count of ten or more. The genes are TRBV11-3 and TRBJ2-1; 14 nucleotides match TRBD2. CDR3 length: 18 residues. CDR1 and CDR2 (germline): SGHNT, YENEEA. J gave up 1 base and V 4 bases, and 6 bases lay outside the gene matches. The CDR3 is CASSSSGTSGSSYNEQFF. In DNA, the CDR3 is TGTGCCAGCAGCTCCTCCGGGACTAGCGGGAGTTCCTACAATGAGCAGTTCTTC.

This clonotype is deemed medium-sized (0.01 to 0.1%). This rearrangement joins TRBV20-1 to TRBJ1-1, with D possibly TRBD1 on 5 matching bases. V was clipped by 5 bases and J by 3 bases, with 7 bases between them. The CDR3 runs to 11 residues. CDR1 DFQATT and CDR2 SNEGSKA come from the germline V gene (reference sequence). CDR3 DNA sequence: TGCAGTGCTTGGGACGACACTGAAGCTTTCTTT. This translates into CSAWDDTEAFF.

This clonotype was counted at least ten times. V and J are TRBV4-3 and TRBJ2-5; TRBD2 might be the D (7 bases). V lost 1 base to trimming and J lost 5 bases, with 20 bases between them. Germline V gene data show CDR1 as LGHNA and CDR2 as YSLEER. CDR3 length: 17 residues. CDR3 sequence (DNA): TGCGCCAGCAGCCAAGGTGTGGGGGCGGGGGAATCGGAGACCCAGTACTTC. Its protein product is CASSQGVGAGESETQYF.

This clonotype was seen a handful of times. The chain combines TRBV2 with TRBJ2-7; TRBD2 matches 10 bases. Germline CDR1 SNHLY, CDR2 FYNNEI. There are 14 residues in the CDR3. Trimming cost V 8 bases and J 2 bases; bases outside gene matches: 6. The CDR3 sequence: CASLLAGAAYEQYF. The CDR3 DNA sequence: TGTGCCAGCCTCCTAGCGGGAGCCGCCTACGAGCAGTACTTC.

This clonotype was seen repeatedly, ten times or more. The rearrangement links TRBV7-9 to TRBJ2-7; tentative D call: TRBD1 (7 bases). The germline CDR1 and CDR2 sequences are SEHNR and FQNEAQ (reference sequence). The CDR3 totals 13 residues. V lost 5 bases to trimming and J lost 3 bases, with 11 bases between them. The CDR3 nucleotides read TGTGCCAGCAGCATGCGGGACAGCTACGAGCAGTACTTC. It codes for CASSMRDSYEQYF.

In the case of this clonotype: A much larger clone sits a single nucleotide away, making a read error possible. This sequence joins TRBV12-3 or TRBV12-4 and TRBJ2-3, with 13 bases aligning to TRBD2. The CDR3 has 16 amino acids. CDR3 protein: CSSSSTSGRSTDTQYF. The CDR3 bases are TGTTCCAGCAGTTCGACTAGCGGGAGGAGTACAGATACGCAGTATTTT.

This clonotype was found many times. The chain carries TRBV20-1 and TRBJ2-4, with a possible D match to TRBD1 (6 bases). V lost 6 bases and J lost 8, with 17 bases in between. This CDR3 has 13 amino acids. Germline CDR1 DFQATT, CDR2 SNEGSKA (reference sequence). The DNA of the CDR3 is TGCAGTGCCAATACAGGGCCTTTTGACATTCAGTACTTC. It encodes CSANTGPFDIQYF.

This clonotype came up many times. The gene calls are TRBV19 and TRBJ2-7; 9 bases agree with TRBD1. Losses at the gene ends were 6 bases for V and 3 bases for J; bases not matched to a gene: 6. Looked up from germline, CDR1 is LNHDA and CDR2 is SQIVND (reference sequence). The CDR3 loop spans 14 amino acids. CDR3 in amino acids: CASRRGTGLYEQYF. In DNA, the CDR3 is TGTGCCAGTAGAAGGGGGACAGGGCTCTACGAGCAGTACTTC. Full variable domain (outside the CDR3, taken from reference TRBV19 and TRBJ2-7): DGGITQSPKYLFRKEGQNVTLSCEQNLNHDAMYWYRQDPGQGLRLIYYSQIVNDFQKGDIAEGYSVSREKKESFPLTVTSAQKNPTAFYLCASRRGTGLYEQYFGPGTRLTVT.

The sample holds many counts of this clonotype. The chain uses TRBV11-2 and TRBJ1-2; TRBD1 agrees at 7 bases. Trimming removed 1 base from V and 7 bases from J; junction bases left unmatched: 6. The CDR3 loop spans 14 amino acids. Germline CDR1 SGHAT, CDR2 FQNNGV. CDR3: CASSLVAGGRGYTF. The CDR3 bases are TGTGCCAGCAGCTTAGTTGCAGGGGGTCGTGGCTACACCTTC.

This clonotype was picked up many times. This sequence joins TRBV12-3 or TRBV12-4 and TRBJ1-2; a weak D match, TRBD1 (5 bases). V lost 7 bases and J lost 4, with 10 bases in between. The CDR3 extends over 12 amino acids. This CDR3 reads CASTWGTYGYTF. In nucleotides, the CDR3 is TGTGCCAGCACCTGGGGGACCTATGGCTACACCTTC.

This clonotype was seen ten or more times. In nucleotides, the CDR3 is TGTGCCAGCAGCTCTACAACAGGGAATAGCAATCAGCCCCAGCATTTT. Amino acid sequence: CASSSTTGNSNQPQHF. The chain joins TRBV7-2 to TRBJ1-5, with D perhaps matching TRBD1 (6 bases). Per the germline V gene, CDR1 is SGHTA and CDR2 is FQGNSA. The CDR3 extends over 16 amino acids. V gave up 4 bases and J gave up 0 bases, with 13 bases separating them.

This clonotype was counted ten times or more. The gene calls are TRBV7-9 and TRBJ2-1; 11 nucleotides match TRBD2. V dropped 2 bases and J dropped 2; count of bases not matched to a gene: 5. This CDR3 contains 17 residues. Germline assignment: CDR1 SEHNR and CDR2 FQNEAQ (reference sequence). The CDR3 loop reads CASSLLTSGVPYNEQFF. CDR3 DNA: TGTGCCAGCAGCTTATTGACTAGCGGGGTACCCTACAATGAGCAGTTCTTC.